Given below is one TCR beta chain in context. Its matching antigen is unknown. The sample belongs to a study of Ad26.COV2.S vaccination and SARS-CoV-2 variants. Turning to the study itself: Intramuscular Ad26.COV2.S doses were given once or twice, 56 days apart.

Treatment indicated: roughly 18 received Ad26.COV2.S at low or high dose, single or two shots; about 5 received placebo; per-sample allocation not given. The samples date from day 63 after the first vaccine or placebo injection. An adult of 18-55 years in Boston served as donor. Study-wide results and caveats: Researchers reported similar non-spike TCR breadth in vaccine and placebo recipients. TCR breadth and depth estimates may have understated total T cell responses.

Sequenced by immunoSEQ multiplex PCR; TCRdb stores in-frame clones only, minus some. Among hundreds of thousands of clones listed, nearly 90% were seen once. The sample in question was peripheral blood, obtained in a trial of Ad26.COV2.S vaccine versus placebo. The source of this sequence is a person aged 18-60 years who received the Ad26.COV2.S COVID-19 vaccine or a placebo.

CDR3 amino acids: CASSYNRSASSNEKLFF. Written as DNA, the CDR3 is TGTGCCAGCAGTTATAACAGATCTGCCTCATCTAATGAAAAACTGTTTTTT. The chain links TRBV6-2 or TRBV6-3 to TRBJ1-4, with D unclear. Germline V gene lookup returns CDR1 MNHEY and CDR2 SVGEGT. The CDR3 is made up of 17 amino acids. Trimming left V 3 bases short and J 3 bases short, with 17 bases between.